The source of this TCR beta chain is a study (TCRdb year 2016). This clonotype was recorded many times. Its target antigen remains unknown. No quality values exist for individual bases; no much larger clone is one base distant. As encoded in the germline V gene, CDR1 is MNHEY while CDR2 is SVGAGI. The cysteine opens and the phenylalanine closes a CDR3 of 13 amino acids. Here the CDR3 DNA is all that survives: 39 bases in frame from base 1. Clipping removes 6 bases from V and 6 bases from J, with 5 as the unmatched junction base count. The method behind the library was RT-PCR. The data were produced on an Illumina MiSeq. TCRdb reprocessed the public reads (quality trimming at Q25 with fastp, clone calling with MiXCR) and kept in-frame beta chains. Each CDR3 protein appears once, grouped with its most common genes and DNA. The sample table shows fewer than 800,000 distinct CDR3 sequences, and 13% to 15% are seen once. The ten largest clones take up 3.6% of the sample.

The V and J genes are TRBV6-5 and TRBJ2-3, and 8 junctional nucleotides match TRBD2. The TCR comes from a female donor in good health, serving as a healthy control. The sequenced sample consisted of memory CD4+ T cells from blood. The bases read TGTGCCAGCAGGATTCGCGGGGGGGATACGCAGTATTTT. Its product reads: CASRIRGGDTQYF.